Below, 32 T cell receptor beta chains from the same sample are listed, as sequenced in a study of T cell changes during pregnancy in multiple sclerosis (dated by TCRdb to between 2018 and 2021). Library creation used the immunoSEQ multiplex PCR assay. TCRdb holds this immuneACCESS table with in-frame rearrangements only. Some clones are missing; in checked studies, unresolved V genes explain under half, and the rest has no known cause. This sample gives some 70,000 clones in total; about 90% of them show up just once. Jointly, the top ten make up 0.86% of the sample. The sample was peripheral blood, taken in the second trimester of pregnancy. These receptors were collected from a female donor with multiple sclerosis, enrolled in a pregnancy study.

V gene TRBV7-8 combines with J gene TRBJ1-4; TRBD1 might be the D (6 bases). The CDR3 length is 16 residues. CDR1 and CDR2 from the germline V gene are SGHVS and FQNEAQ. Trimming cost V 1 base and J 3 bases, with 12 bases left between them. The chain's CDR3 is CASSLGVNRANEKLFF. In DNA form, the CDR3 reads TGTGCCAGCAGCTTAGGGGTAAACAGGGCTAATGAAAAACTGTTTTTT.

V usage is TRBV25-1 and J usage is TRBJ2-1; D perhaps matches TRBD1 (6 bases). Germline CDR1 and CDR2: MGHDK and SYGVNS. This CDR3 has 14 amino acids. V dropped 4 bases and J dropped 4 bases, with 11 bases sitting between them. Here the CDR3 DNA reads TGTGCCAGCAGTGCAGGACAGACTTACAATGAGCAGTTCTTC. Translated, it gives CASSAGQTYNEQFF. The variable domain in full, with the rest retrieved from reference TRBV25-1 and TRBJ2-1, is EADIYQTPRYLVIGTGKKITLECSQTMGHDKMYWYQQDPGMELHLIHYSYGVNSTEKGDLSSESTVSRIRTEHFPLTLESARPSHTSQYLCASSAGQTYNEQFFGPGTRLTVL.

This clone was counted once. The genes are TRBV18 and TRBJ1-5; 9 positions match TRBD1. Germline trimming cut 4 bases from V and 2 bases from J; bases unmatched to any gene: 3. This CDR3 region has 15 residues. The germline V gene encodes CDR1 KGHSH and CDR2 LQKENI. The CDR3 DNA sequence: TGTGCCAGCTCACGGGACAGGGAGGGCAATCAGCCCCAGCATTTT. It translates to CASSRDREGNQPQHF.

The rearrangement links TRBV29-1 to TRBJ2-2, with 7 bases fitting TRBD1. Germline CDR1 is SQVTM and CDR2 is ANQGSEA. The CDR3 runs to 17 residues. V trimming: 7 bases; J trimming: 6 bases; junction bases outside the gene matches: 20. CDR3 sequence: CSDSPLDRPGLAGELFF. The CDR3 nucleotides are TGCAGCGACAGCCCTTTGGACAGGCCCGGTTTGGCCGGGGAGCTGTTTTTT.

The table lists this clone with a few counts. V is TRBV5-1 and J is TRBJ2-7; 9 bases fit TRBD1. The CDR3 loop spans 14 amino acids. After removal of 0 bases from V and 2 bases from J, the junction contained 0 bases not matched to a gene. CDR1 is SGHRS, CDR2 YFSETQ, per germline. The CDR3 is CASSLGTGAYEQYF. The CDR3 nucleotides are TGCGCCAGCAGCTTGGGGACAGGGGCCTACGAGCAGTACTTC.

The V and J genes are TRBV28 and TRBJ2-3; 7 bases map to TRBD2. The length of the CDR3 is 15 residues. CDR1 is MDHEN and CDR2 is SYDVKM in the germline V gene. With 6 bases clipped from V and 3 bases from J, the junction kept 9 bases outside the gene matches. The CDR3 region is CASRSAGPGTDTQYF. In DNA, the CDR3 is TGTGCCAGCAGATCAGCGGGGCCCGGGACAGATACGCAGTATTTT.

The chain is built from TRBV10-3 and TRBJ2-1; D is undetermined. The V and J ends lost 4 bases and 8 bases respectively, with 6 bases between them. CDR1 and CDR2 (germline): ENHRY, SYGVKD. The CDR3 covers 11 residues. The CDR3 loop is CAISGLDEQFF. The CDR3 DNA is TGTGCCATCAGTGGGCTAGATGAGCAGTTCTTC.

CDR3 amino acids: CATSREGNTEAFF. The DNA for the CDR3 is TGTGCCACCTCCAGGGAAGGGAACACTGAAGCTTTCTTT. The V call is TRBV10-3, the J call TRBJ1-1, with TRBD1 as a possible D gene (5 bases). The CDR3 is made up of 13 amino acids. Germline lookup yields CDR1 ENHRY and CDR2 SYGVKD. Trimming removed 10 bases at V and 1 base at J, with 13 bases between.

The chain joins TRBV9 to TRBJ2-1, with 12 bases fitting TRBD2. Germline V lookup: CDR1 SGDLS, CDR2 YYNGEE. The V gene end was trimmed by 0 bases and the J gene end by 7 bases; junction bases not matched to a gene: 2. CDR3 length: 15 amino acids. The CDR3: CASSVASGGANEQFF. As DNA, the CDR3 is TGTGCCAGCAGCGTAGCTAGCGGGGGGGCGAATGAGCAGTTCTTC.

This clone has just one count. The rearrangement links TRBV6-6 to TRBJ1-5; no firm D call. Per germline, CDR1 MNHNY and CDR2 SVGAGI (reference sequence). V dropped 7 bases and J dropped 8 bases, with 15 bases sitting between them. This CDR3 is built from 13 residues. As DNA, the CDR3 is TGTGCCAGCACCTACAGAGGGCTTGAGCCCCAGCATTTT. Protein product: CASTYRGLEPQHF.

The V call is TRBV19, the J call TRBJ1-1; 10 nucleotides agree with TRBD1. Germline V CDR1 and CDR2: LNHDA, SQIVND (reference sequence). J gave up 1 base and V 7 bases, and 3 bases lay outside the gene matches. The CDR3 spans 14 residues. The CDR3 DNA follows: TGTGCCAGTATTTGGACAGGGGGGAACACTGAAGCTTTCTTT. This encodes CASIWTGGNTEAFF.

Note on this clone: This CDR3 is also generated by other DNA sequences in the sample. V is TRBV19 and J is TRBJ1-2, with 9 bases matching TRBD1. The V gene end was trimmed by 1 base and the J gene end by 4 bases; junction bases not matched to a gene: 1. CDR1 is LNHDA and CDR2 is SQIVND in the germline V gene (reference sequence). The CDR3 length is 14 residues. The CDR3 sequence: CASSIGTGAYGYTF. CDR3 nucleotides: TGTGCCAGTAGTATAGGGACAGGGGCCTATGGCTACACCTTC.

The chain has TRBV10-3 and TRBJ2-7, with 7 bases aligning to TRBD1. In germline, CDR1 is ENHRY, CDR2 SYGVKD. CDR3 length: 12 amino acids. V gave up 4 bases and J gave up 3 bases; unmatched junction bases: 0. The CDR3 bases are TGTGCCATCAGTGGGACAGGCTACGAGCAGTACTTC. Its protein product is CAISGTGYEQYF.

The chain uses TRBV7-2 and TRBJ1-6, with TRBD1 matching over 9 bases. The J segment lost 8 bases and the V segment lost 6 bases, leaving 8 bases of the junction unmatched. CDR3 length: 15 residues. CDR1 is SGHTA and CDR2 is FQGNSA in the germline V gene. In nucleotides, the CDR3 is TGTGCCAGCAGTCCATGGGGGACAGGGCATTCACCCCTCCACTTT. As protein: CASSPWGTGHSPLHF. Combining the CDR3 with reference TRBV7-2 and TRBJ1-6 gives the whole variable domain GAGVSQSPSNKVTEKGKDVELRCDPISGHTALYWYRQSLGQGLEFLIYFQGNSAPDKSGLPSDRFSAERTGGSVSTLTIQRTQQEDSAVYLCASSPWGTGHSPLHFGNGTRLTVT.

V is TRBV6-5 and J is TRBJ1-1, with D hard to call. The CDR3 totals 15 residues. Germline CDR1 and CDR2: MNHEY and SVGAGI. V lost 6 bases to trimming and J lost 3 bases, with 17 bases between them. DNA for the CDR3: TGTGCCAGCAGGCGGAGCCCCCCCCGGGACACTGAAGCTTTCTTT. Translating it yields CASRRSPPRDTEAFF.

The rearrangement uses TRBV15 and TRBJ2-2, with TRBD1 matching 8 bases. CDR1 LNHNV and CDR2 YYDKDF come from the germline V gene (reference sequence). V shed 6 bases and J 1 base; nucleotides not matched to a gene: 10. The CDR3 loop spans 17 amino acids. The chain's CDR3 is CATRRTGPGKNTGELFF. CDR3 sequence (DNA): TGTGCCACCAGAAGGACAGGGCCAGGGAAGAACACCGGGGAGCTGTTTTTT.

The gene calls are TRBV19 and TRBJ1-5; no clear D gene. CDR1 and CDR2 (germline): LNHDA, SQIVND (reference sequence). V gave up 5 bases and J gave up 5 bases, with 13 bases separating them. The CDR3 sequence is 14 residues long. This CDR3 reads CASSLSEGYQPQHF. The CDR3 DNA follows: TGTGCCAGTAGTCTCTCCGAGGGATATCAGCCCCAGCATTTT.

This clone came up once. The V gene is TRBV5-6, the J gene TRBJ1-6; D might be TRBD1 (5 bases). V was cut by 0 bases and J by 2 bases, with 9 bases left in between. This CDR3 has 16 residues. From germline, CDR1 is SGHDT and CDR2 YYEEEE. Here the CDR3 reads CASSLGGAAYNSPLHF. CDR3 nucleotide sequence: TGTGCCAGCAGCTTGGGGGGCGCGGCCTATAATTCACCCCTCCACTTT.

The J gene is TRBJ1-2, the V gene TRBV2; the match to TRBD1 covers 8 bases. There are 16 residues in the CDR3. Per the germline V gene, CDR1 is SNHLY and CDR2 is FYNNEI. V trimming: 6 bases; J trimming: 8 bases; junction bases outside the gene matches: 17. The CDR3 bases are TGTGCCAGCAGCGCCGGACAGGGACGCGGCCTGAAGGGCTACACCTTC. Residues: CASSAGQGRGLKGYTF.

The chain couples TRBV7-2 to TRBJ1-1; D is possibly TRBD1 (6 bases). This CDR3 contains 14 residues. CDR1 is SGHTA and CDR2 is FQGNSA in the germline V gene. Trimming left V 5 bases short and J 1 base short, with 11 bases between. CDR3 amino acids: CASSLSGANTEAFF. As DNA, the CDR3 is TGTGCCAGCAGCCTCTCAGGGGCGAACACTGAAGCTTTCTTT.

The rearrangement joins TRBV10-3 to TRBJ2-2, with TRBD1 matching 8 bases. The trim removed 4 bases at V and 1 base at J, leaving 2 bases unmatched. The CDR3 has 15 amino acids. Germline V CDR1 and CDR2: ENHRY, SYGVKD. In DNA, the CDR3 is TGTGCCATCAGTGCGGGGACAGGGAACACCGGGGAGCTGTTTTTT. Translation: CAISAGTGNTGELFF.

J is TRBJ1-2 and V is TRBV6-5; D unresolved. The CDR3 spans 14 residues. V shed 4 bases and J shed 3 bases, with 12 bases lying between them. Looked up from germline, CDR1 is MNHEY and CDR2 is SVGAGI. CDR3 sequence (DNA): TGTGCCAGCAGTTCGGGAGGCGGGTACTATGGCTACACCTTC. Residues: CASSSGGGYYGYTF.

In this sample, this clone turned up a few times. The chain joins TRBV9 to TRBJ1-1; D is possibly TRBD1 (5 bases). The CDR3 loop spans 12 amino acids. Germline lookup yields CDR1 SGDLS and CDR2 YYNGEE. V dropped 3 bases and J dropped 7 bases, with 10 bases sitting between them. Written as DNA, the CDR3 is TGTGCCAGCAGCGATTGGGGGGGTGAAGCTTTCTTT. It codes for CASSDWGGEAFF.

The chain combines TRBV2 with TRBJ1-1, with D unclear. V was shortened by 6 bases and J by 3 bases, with 2 bases between the two germline ends. The CDR3 contains 10 residues. The V gene's germline CDR1 is SNHLY and CDR2 FYNNEI. The CDR3 protein is CASSYTEAFF. For the CDR3, the DNA is TGTGCCAGCAGCTACACTGAAGCTTTCTTT.

The rearrangement links TRBV15 to TRBJ1-2, with D unresolved. Trimming took off 0 bases at V and 7 bases at J, with 6 bases between the two ends. This CDR3 comprises 12 residues. Germline V gives CDR1 LNHNV, CDR2 YYDKDF (reference sequence). The CDR3 reads CATSREDSGYTF. The DNA of the CDR3 is TGTGCCACCAGCAGAGAAGATAGTGGCTACACCTTC.

The rearrangement links TRBV2 to TRBJ1-2; TRBD1 matches 9 bases. The CDR3 loop spans 13 amino acids. V lost 6 bases, J lost 6 bases, and 5 bases stayed unmatched. Looked up from germline, CDR1 is SNHLY and CDR2 is FYNNEI. The CDR3 loop is CASRADRGDGYTF. As DNA, the CDR3 is TGTGCCAGCAGGGCGGACAGGGGCGATGGCTACACCTTC.

This chain uses TRBV6-6 with TRBJ2-7; D gene unclear. CDR1 is MNHNY, CDR2 SVGAGI, per germline (reference sequence). The CDR3 is 12 amino acids. With 6 bases removed from V and 0 bases from J, the gap between germline ends came to 6 bases. CDR3 loop: CASRESSYEQYF. DNA of the CDR3: TGTGCCAGCAGGGAGAGCTCCTACGAGCAGTACTTC.

This chain links TRBV7-3 with TRBJ2-5, with D possibly TRBD1 on 5 matching bases. The germline V gene encodes CDR1 SGHTA and CDR2 FQGTGA. The CDR3 has 14 residues. The V and J ends lost 3 bases and 4 bases respectively, with 12 bases between them. The CDR3 DNA is TGTGCCAGCAGCTTTATAGGGGTTGGAGAGACCCAGTACTTC. As protein: CASSFIGVGETQYF.

The V and J genes are TRBV2 and TRBJ2-7, with TRBD1 matching 9 bases. Germline CDR1 is SNHLY and CDR2 is FYNNEI. After removal of 8 bases from V and 5 bases from J, the junction contained 4 bases not matched to a gene. CDR3 length: 12 residues. The CDR3: CASGDRAHEQYF. The CDR3, as DNA: TGTGCCAGCGGGGACAGGGCCCACGAGCAGTACTTC. The complete variable domain, with remaining parts taken from reference TRBV2 and TRBJ2-7, reads EPEVTQTPSHQVTQMGQEVILRCVPISNHLYFYWYRQILGQKVEFLVSFYNNEISEKSEIFDDQFSVERPDGSNFTLKIRSTKLEDSAMYFCASGDRAHEQYFGPGTRLTVT.

The rearrangement joins TRBV12-5 to TRBJ1-5, with 10 bases aligning to TRBD1. The V and J ends lost 4 bases and 6 bases, in that order; junction bases with no gene match: 18. The V gene's germline CDR1 is LGHNT and CDR2 FRNRAP. The CDR3 spans 19 residues. The CDR3 DNA follows: TGTGCTAGTGGTTCTCCCCCGGGACAGGGGAAGTTTAGCGGTCAGCCCCAGCATTTT. Translating gives CASGSPPGQGKFSGQPQHF.

The chain uses TRBV6-4 and TRBJ2-3, with 8 bases identical to TRBD2. CDR3 length equals 15 residues. Trimming took 4 bases from V and 4 from J; bases not matched to a gene: 7. Germline values: CDR1 MRHNA, CDR2 SNTAGT. The CDR3 reads CASSVVGGASDTQYF. The DNA for the CDR3 is TGTGCCAGCAGTGTAGTCGGGGGGGCGTCAGATACGCAGTATTTT.

The rearrangement uses TRBV5-1 and TRBJ1-2; 8 bases match TRBD1. Germline trimming cut 4 bases from V and 3 bases from J; bases unmatched to any gene: 5. Germline V gene sequence: CDR1 SGHRS, CDR2 YFSETQ. The CDR3 covers 14 residues. The CDR3 loop is CASSQWGQDYGYTF. CDR3 coding DNA: TGCGCCAGCAGCCAATGGGGACAGGACTATGGCTACACCTTC.